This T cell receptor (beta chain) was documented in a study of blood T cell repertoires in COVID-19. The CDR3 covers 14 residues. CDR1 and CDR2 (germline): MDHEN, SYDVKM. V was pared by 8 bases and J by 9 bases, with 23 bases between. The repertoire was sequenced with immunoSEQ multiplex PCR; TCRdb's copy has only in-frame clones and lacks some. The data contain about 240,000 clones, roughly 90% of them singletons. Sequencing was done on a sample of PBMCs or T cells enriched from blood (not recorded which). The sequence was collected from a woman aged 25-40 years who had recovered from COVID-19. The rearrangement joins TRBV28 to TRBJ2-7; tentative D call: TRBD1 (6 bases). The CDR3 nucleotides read TGTGCCAGCGGACCGGGACACGGACGTCGGGGGCAGTACTTC. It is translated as CASGPGHGRRGQYF. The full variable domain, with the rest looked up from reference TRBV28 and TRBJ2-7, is DVKVTQSSRYLVKRTGEKVFLECVQDMDHENMFWYRQDPGLGLRLIYFSYDVKMKEKGDIPEGYSVSREKKERFSLILESASTNQTSMYLCASGPGHGRRGQYFGPGTRLTVT.